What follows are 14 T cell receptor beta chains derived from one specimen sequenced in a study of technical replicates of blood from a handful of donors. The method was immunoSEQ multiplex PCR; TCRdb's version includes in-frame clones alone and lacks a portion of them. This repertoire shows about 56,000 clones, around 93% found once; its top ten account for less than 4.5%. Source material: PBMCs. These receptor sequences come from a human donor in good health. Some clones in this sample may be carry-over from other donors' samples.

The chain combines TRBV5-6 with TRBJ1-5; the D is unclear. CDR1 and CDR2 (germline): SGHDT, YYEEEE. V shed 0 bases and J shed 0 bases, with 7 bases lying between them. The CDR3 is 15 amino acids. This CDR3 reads CASSLAQISNQPQHF. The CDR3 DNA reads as TGTGCCAGCAGCTTGGCCCAGATTAGCAATCAGCCCCAGCATTTT.

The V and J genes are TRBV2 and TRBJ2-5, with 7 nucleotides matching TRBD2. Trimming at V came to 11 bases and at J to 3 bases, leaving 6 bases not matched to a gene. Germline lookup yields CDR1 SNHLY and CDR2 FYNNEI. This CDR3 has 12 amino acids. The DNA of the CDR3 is TGTGCCTCCCGGGGGGTCGAAGAGACCCAGTACTTC. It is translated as CASRGVEETQYF.

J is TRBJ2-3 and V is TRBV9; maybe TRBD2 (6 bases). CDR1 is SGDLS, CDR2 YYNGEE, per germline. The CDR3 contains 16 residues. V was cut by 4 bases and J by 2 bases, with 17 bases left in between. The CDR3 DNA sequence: TGTGCCAGCAGCTACCTTGGGGGGAGCGACACAGATACGCAGTATTTT. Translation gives CASSYLGGSDTDTQYF. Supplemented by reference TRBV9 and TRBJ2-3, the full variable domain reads DSGVTQTPKHLITATGQRVTLRCSPRSGDLSVYWYQQSLDQGLQFLIQYYNGEERAKGNILERFSAQQFPDLHSELNLSSLELGDSALYFCASSYLGGSDTDTQYFGPGTRLTVL.

As DNA, the CDR3 is TGTGCCAGCAGGCTATTGGGAGGCACGCAGTATTTT. This gives the protein CASRLLGGTQYF. The gene calls are TRBV11-2 and TRBJ2-3; possibly TRBD2 for D (6 bases). The CDR3 extends over 12 amino acids. V lost 6 bases, J lost 9 bases, and 13 bases lay in between. CDR1 SGHAT and CDR2 FQNNGV come from the germline V gene.

This chain's CDR3 is CASSQLAGDDTGELFF. The CDR3 coding sequence is TGTGCCAGCAGCCAGCTGGCAGGGGACGACACCGGGGAGCTGTTTTTT. This chain links TRBV4-2 with TRBJ2-2; possibly TRBD1 for D (6 bases). V was shortened by 3 bases and J by 3 bases, with 14 bases between the two germline ends. Germline assignment: CDR1 LGHNA and CDR2 YNFKEQ. CDR3 size: 16 residues.

CDR3 sequence reads: CASSPGNNEQFF. The CDR3 bases are TGTGCCAGCAGCCCGGGGAACAATGAGCAGTTCTTC. This chain uses TRBV7-3 with TRBJ2-1; possible D gene TRBD2, 5 bases. Germline V CDR1 and CDR2: SGHTA, FQGTGA. The CDR3 sequence is 12 residues long. Trimming pared 5 bases from V and 5 bases from J, leaving 7 bases between. The entire variable domain, with the rest obtained from reference TRBV7-3 and TRBJ2-1, is as follows: GAGVSQTPSNKVTEKGKYVELRCDPISGHTALYWYRQSLGQGPEFLIYFQGTGAADDSGLPNDRFFAVRPEGSVSTLKIQRTERGDSAVYLCASSPGNNEQFFGPGTRLTVL.

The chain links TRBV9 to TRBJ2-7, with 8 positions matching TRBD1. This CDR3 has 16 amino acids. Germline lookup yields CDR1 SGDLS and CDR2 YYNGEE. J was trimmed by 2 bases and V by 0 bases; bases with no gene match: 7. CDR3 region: CASSVGPQGATYEQYF. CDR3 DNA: TGTGCCAGCAGCGTAGGTCCCCAGGGGGCGACCTACGAGCAGTACTTC.

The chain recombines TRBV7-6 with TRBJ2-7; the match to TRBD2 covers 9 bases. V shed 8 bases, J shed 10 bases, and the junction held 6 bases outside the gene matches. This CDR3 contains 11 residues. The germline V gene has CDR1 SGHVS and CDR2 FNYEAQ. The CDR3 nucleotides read TGTGCCAGCCCTCCCGGGACTAGCCAGTACTTC. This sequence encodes CASPPGTSQYF.

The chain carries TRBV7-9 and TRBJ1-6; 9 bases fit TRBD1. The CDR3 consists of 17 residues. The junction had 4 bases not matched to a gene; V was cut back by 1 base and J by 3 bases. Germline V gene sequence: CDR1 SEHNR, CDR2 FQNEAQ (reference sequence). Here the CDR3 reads CASSLGPGQGYNSPLHF. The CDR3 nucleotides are TGTGCCAGCAGCTTAGGGCCGGGACAGGGCTATAATTCACCCCTCCACTTT.

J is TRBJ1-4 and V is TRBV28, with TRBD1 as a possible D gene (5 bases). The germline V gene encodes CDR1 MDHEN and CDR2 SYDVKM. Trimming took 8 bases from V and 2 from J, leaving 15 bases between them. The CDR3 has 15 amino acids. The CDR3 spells CASGGGSATNEKLFF. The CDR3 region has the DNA TGTGCCAGCGGGGGGGGGAGCGCGACTAATGAAAAACTGTTTTTT.

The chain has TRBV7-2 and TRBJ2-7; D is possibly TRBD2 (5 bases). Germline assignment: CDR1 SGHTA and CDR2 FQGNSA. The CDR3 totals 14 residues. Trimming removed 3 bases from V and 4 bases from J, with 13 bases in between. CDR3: CASSLSLATYEQYF. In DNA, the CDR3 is TGTGCCAGCAGCTTGTCGCTAGCTACGTACGAGCAGTACTTC.

The CDR3: CASSIRDRGGIAFF. CDR3 DNA sequence: TGTGCCAGCAGTATCCGGGACAGGGGGGGGATTGCTTTCTTT. The V and J genes are TRBV6-6 and TRBJ1-1, with 11 bases identical to TRBD1. The CDR3 loop spans 14 amino acids. Per germline, CDR1 MNHNY and CDR2 SVGAGI (reference sequence). After removal of 5 bases from V and 11 bases from J, the junction contained 10 bases not matched to a gene.

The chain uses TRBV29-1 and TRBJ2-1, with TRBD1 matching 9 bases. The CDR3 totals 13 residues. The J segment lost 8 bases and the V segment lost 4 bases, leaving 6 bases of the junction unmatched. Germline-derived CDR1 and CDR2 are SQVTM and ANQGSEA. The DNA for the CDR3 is TGCAGCGTTGGGCGGACAGGGGCAGATGAGCAGTTCTTC. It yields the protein CSVGRTGADEQFF.

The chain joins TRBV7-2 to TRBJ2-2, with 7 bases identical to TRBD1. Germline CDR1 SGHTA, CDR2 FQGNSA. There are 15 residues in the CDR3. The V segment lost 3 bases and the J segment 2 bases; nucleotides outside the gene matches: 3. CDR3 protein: CASSFQGVNTGELFF. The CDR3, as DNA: TGTGCCAGCAGCTTCCAGGGGGTTAACACCGGGGAGCTGTTTTTT.